The sequence of this T cell receptor beta chain was determined in a study of blood T cells in healthy people across ages. To note about this clonotype: Its antigen is not identified.

Then a second PCR, running about 7 to 11 cycles, was carried out with a sample-barcoded 5' primer and a J-beta primer mix. A single record per CDR3 protein comes from TCRdb applying MiXCR to the 5' RACE reads. The sample has around 1.5 million distinct CDR3 sequences; approximately 63% are singletons. Regarding the study as a whole: Getting older went along with TCR beta diversity per million T cells dropping roughly linearly.

The CDR3 has 15 amino acids. Germline-derived CDR1 and CDR2 are SGHTA and FQGNSA. V was cut by 4 bases and J by 3 bases, with 14 bases left in between. They isolated at least 7 million PBMCs from each sample. This clonotype originated in a man aged 18 to 29 in good health. Sequences were obtained from blood. The chain joins TRBV7-2 to TRBJ2-3; no clear D gene. This CDR3 reads CASSSSSGGTDTQYF. DNA of the CDR3: TGTGCCAGCAGCTCCTCCTCGGGCGGTACAGATACGCAGTATTTT. Based on the CDR3 plus reference TRBV7-2 and TRBJ2-3, the full variable domain is GAGVSQSPSNKVTEKGKDVELRCDPISGHTALYWYRQSLGQGLEFLIYFQGNSAPDKSGLPSDRFSAERTGGSVSTLTIQRTQQEDSAVYLCASSSSSGGTDTQYFGPGTRLTVL.